The TCR beta chain under discussion was sequenced for a study of blood T cell repertoires in COVID-19. Clones were read by immunoSEQ multiplex PCR, and TCRdb kept only the in-frame ones, dropping some. The sample yields 400,000 to 450,000 clones, roughly nine tenths seen once. Germline CDR1 and CDR2: SNHLY and FYNNEI. The CDR3 is 13 amino acids. The V end lost 7 bases, the J end lost 2 bases, and 12 bases lay between the germline ends. The cohort comprised adults aged roughly 18 to 95 years residing in about 25 US areas. The V and J genes are TRBV2 and TRBJ2-7, with D uncertain. Sample: PBMCs or T cells enriched from blood (not recorded which). The clonotype was recovered from a man younger than 40 who had recovered from COVID-19. The CDR3 DNA reads TGTGCCAGCATCACTGCCGGTCCCTACGAGCAGTACTTC. Its translation is CASITAGPYEQYF.